This TCR beta chain was identified in a study of ipilimumab plus nivolumab after autologous stem cell transplantation. The wider study: The DLBCL group included primary refractory and relapsed cases.

TCRdb's copy holds only in-frame clones and misses some; the assay was immunoSEQ multiplex PCR. The data contain under 25,000 clones, around 85% of them singletons. The origin of this receptor is a male donor with diffuse large B-cell lymphoma. This specimen was PBMCs, taken in a trial of ipilimumab plus nivolumab as post-transplant consolidation.

The CDR3 region has the DNA TGTGCCGAGGGGGAGTCACCCCTCCACTTT. Its protein product is CAEGESPLHF. This sequence joins TRBV6-1 and TRBJ1-6; D possibly corresponds to TRBD1 (6 bases). Trimming left V 11 bases short and J 10 bases short, with 9 bases between. CDR3 length equals 10 residues. Germline V lookup: CDR1 MNHNS, CDR2 SASEGT.